One and the same sample provided the 26 T cell receptor beta chains below, sequenced in a study of Tregs in tolerant kidney transplant recipients. Data came from immunoSEQ multiplex PCR; TCRdb stores just in-frame clones and leaves some out. The top ten hold approximately 0.59% of the sample, which has roughly 120,000 clones, roughly 92% seen once. The sequenced material came from CD4+ T cells from blood. These TCRs come from a human donor in good health.

The rearrangement uses TRBV14 and TRBJ2-7, with no clear D. Germline V CDR1 and CDR2: SGHDN, FVKESK. The V end was cut by 2 bases, the J end by 5 bases, with 22 bases between. This CDR3 has 17 residues. The CDR3 region has the DNA TGTGCCAGCAGCCAACCCCAAGGGCAAGGGCGTCGGGACGAGCAGTACTTC. It translates to CASSQPQGQGRRDEQYF.

The chain joins TRBV5-1 to TRBJ2-6; D possibly matches TRBD1 or TRBD2 (5 bases each). The ends were cut back, 0 bases at V and 0 bases at J, with 10 bases in the middle. The V gene's germline CDR1 is SGHRS and CDR2 YFSETQ. The CDR3 extends over 17 amino acids. The CDR3 DNA sequence: TGCGCCAGCAGCTTGGCCGGGGCCAGCTCTGGGGCCAACGTCCTGACTTTC. Translating gives CASSLAGASSGANVLTF.

J is TRBJ1-5 and V is TRBV27, with 9 nucleotides matching TRBD1. Germline CDR1 and CDR2: MNHEY and SMNVEV (reference sequence). J lost 6 bases, V lost 5 bases, and 11 bases had no gene match. The CDR3 runs to 16 residues. For the CDR3, the DNA is TGTGCCAGCAGTCCGGGTACAGGGGGCGCAGGTCAGCCCCAGCATTTT. Protein: CASSPGTGGAGQPQHF.

This chain connects TRBV29-1 to TRBJ2-3, with 9 bases matching TRBD1. V trimming: 7 bases; J trimming: 3 bases; junction bases outside the gene matches: 5. CDR1 and CDR2 (germline): SQVTM, ANQGSEA. The CDR3 runs to 13 residues. The CDR3 DNA reads TGCAGCGGGGGGGACAGGGATACAGATACGCAGTATTTT. Its protein is CSGGDRDTDTQYF.

This clone was counted a single time. The chain recombines TRBV2 with TRBJ1-5; 9 positions agree with TRBD1. The CDR3 extends over 15 amino acids. Unmatched junction bases numbered 11, after V lost 7 bases and J lost 7 bases. Germline-derived CDR1 and CDR2 are SNHLY and FYNNEI. CDR3 DNA: TGTGCCAGCACCCAACTGGACAGGGGAAGCCAGCCCCAGCATTTT. Protein: CASTQLDRGSQPQHF. Looking up the rest from reference TRBV2 and TRBJ1-5 gives the full variable domain: EPEVTQTPSHQVTQMGQEVILRCVPISNHLYFYWYRQILGQKVEFLVSFYNNEISEKSEIFDDQFSVERPDGSNFTLKIRSTKLEDSAMYFCASTQLDRGSQPQHFGDGTRLSIL.

The chain couples TRBV5-6 to TRBJ1-1; 7 bases match TRBD1. The V segment lost 0 bases and the J segment 7 bases; nucleotides outside the gene matches: 3. Germline V CDR1 and CDR2: SGHDT, YYEEEE. This CDR3 region has 13 residues. CDR3 in amino acids: CASSLGQGGEAFF. CDR3 in DNA: TGTGCCAGCAGCTTGGGGCAGGGGGGTGAAGCTTTCTTT.

The rearrangement links TRBV7-3 to TRBJ2-5, with D perhaps matching TRBD1 or TRBD2 (5 bases each). Per germline, CDR1 SGHTA and CDR2 FQGTGA. The CDR3 extends over 14 amino acids. V was cut by 6 bases and J by 5 bases, with 16 bases left in between. The CDR3: CASSPALGEETQYF. The CDR3 region has the DNA TGTGCCAGCAGTCCCGCACTAGGGGAGGAGACCCAGTACTTC.

Written as DNA, the CDR3 is TGTGCCAGCAGTGGGCGGGGGGGCCGGACAGATACGCAGTATTTT. This codes for CASSGRGGRTDTQYF. The chain carries TRBV9 and TRBJ2-3, with 9 bases fitting TRBD2. This CDR3 contains 15 residues. J was trimmed by 3 bases and V by 5 bases; bases with no gene match: 7. Germline CDR1 is SGDLS and CDR2 is YYNGEE.

Of note for this clone: Additional DNA sequences in this sample encode the identical CDR3. The V call is TRBV2, the J call TRBJ1-5, with a tentative D call TRBD1 (6 bases). From germline, CDR1 is SNHLY and CDR2 FYNNEI. The CDR3 has 13 residues. V was cut by 6 bases and J by 5 bases, with 11 bases left in between. The CDR3 reads CASRPRTDQPQHF. CDR3 nucleotides: TGTGCCAGCAGGCCCCGGACAGATCAGCCCCAGCATTTT.

V gene TRBV2 combines with J gene TRBJ2-1, with 7 bases aligning to TRBD2. Germline loops: CDR1 SNHLY, CDR2 FYNNEI. J gave up 0 bases and V 6 bases, and 17 bases lay outside the gene matches. CDR3 size: 19 residues. The CDR3 region is CASRGFRLAHSSSYNEQFF. The CDR3 DNA follows: TGTGCCAGCAGGGGGTTTCGACTAGCTCACAGTAGCTCCTACAATGAGCAGTTCTTC.

Written as DNA, the CDR3 is TGTGCCAGTAGTCCCCCTTATGGGGTCGAGCAGTACTTC. Protein product: CASSPPYGVEQYF. The gene calls are TRBV19 and TRBJ2-7; D unresolved. V shed 5 bases and J shed 6 bases, with 14 bases lying between them. The CDR3 sequence is 13 residues long. From germline, CDR1 is LNHDA and CDR2 SQIVND (reference sequence).

Here the CDR3 reads CATSYRDFGTDTQYF. In DNA form, the CDR3 reads TGTGCCACTTCGTACAGGGATTTCGGGACAGATACGCAGTATTTT. The chain recombines TRBV6-1 with TRBJ2-3; tentative D call: TRBD1 (6 bases). The CDR3 contains 15 residues. Germline V gene sequence: CDR1 MNHNS, CDR2 SASEGT. Trimming removed 10 bases from V and 3 bases from J, with 20 bases in between.

J is TRBJ1-1 and V is TRBV15; 7 nucleotides align to TRBD1. Losses at the gene ends were 0 bases for V and 1 base for J; bases not matched to a gene: 5. Germline CDR1 LNHNV, CDR2 YYDKDF (reference sequence). This CDR3 contains 16 residues. CDR3 nucleotide sequence: TGTGCCACCAGCAGAGAGGTATGGACAGGGAACACTGAAGCTTTCTTT. It is translated as CATSREVWTGNTEAFF.

The chain joins TRBV7-9 to TRBJ2-7; weak D call: TRBD1 (6 bases). Germline CDR1 reads SEHNR; CDR2 reads FQNEAQ (reference sequence). This CDR3 has 14 residues. V shed 5 bases and J shed 0 bases, with 11 bases lying between them. In nucleotides, the CDR3 is TGTGCCAGCAGCATAGGACAGAACTCCTACGAGCAGTACTTC. Its translation: CASSIGQNSYEQYF.

The chain links TRBV7-6 to TRBJ2-5; 8 nucleotides align to TRBD2. The germline gives CDR1 SGHVS, CDR2 FNYEAQ. The CDR3 is 14 residues long. Trimming at V came to 6 bases and at J to 2 bases, leaving 5 bases not matched to a gene. CDR3 bases: TGTGCCAGCAGTCGTGGACTAGCTCAAGAGACCCAGTACTTC. Amino acids: CASSRGLAQETQYF.

This clone was seen a few times. The chain uses TRBV7-9 and TRBJ1-6; D possibly corresponds to TRBD1 (5 bases). Germline lookup yields CDR1 SEHNR and CDR2 FQNEAQ (reference sequence). The CDR3 is made up of 12 amino acids. V lost 1 base, J lost 10 bases, and 5 bases lay in between. CDR3 DNA: TGTGCCAGCAGCTTAGGGGACTCACCCCTCCACTTT. It codes for CASSLGDSPLHF.

This clone was observed once. The gene calls are TRBV2 and TRBJ2-7, with TRBD2 as a possible D gene (5 bases). The germline V gene has CDR1 SNHLY and CDR2 FYNNEI. This CDR3 is built from 15 residues. The V and J ends lost 2 bases and 3 bases respectively, with 14 bases between them. The CDR3 reads CASSENPTRGYEQYF. CDR3 DNA sequence: TGTGCCAGCAGTGAAAACCCTACTCGGGGCTACGAGCAGTACTTC.

V usage is TRBV28 and J usage is TRBJ1-2, with D uncertain. Germline V gene sequence: CDR1 MDHEN, CDR2 SYDVKM. The CDR3 has 15 amino acids. Trimming left V 3 bases short and J 7 bases short, with 18 bases between. The chain's CDR3 is CASSFIGGRAGGYTF. CDR3 nucleotide sequence: TGTGCCAGCAGTTTCATCGGAGGTAGGGCAGGTGGCTACACCTTC.

In regard to this clone: Other DNA sequences in this specimen translate into the identical CDR3. The chain recombines TRBV5-1 with TRBJ2-3; maybe TRBD1 (6 bases). Germline assignment: CDR1 SGHRS and CDR2 YFSETQ. The CDR3 consists of 13 residues. Trimming removed 2 bases at V and 6 bases at J, with 10 bases between. CDR3 loop: CASSFWGRDTQYF. The CDR3 region has the DNA TGCGCCAGCAGCTTCTGGGGGCGGGATACGCAGTATTTT.

The genes are TRBV5-6 and TRBJ2-3; 7 nucleotides line up with TRBD2. Germline V gives CDR1 SGHDT, CDR2 YYEEEE. The CDR3 is made up of 14 amino acids. Unmatched junction bases numbered 5, after V lost 2 bases and J lost 5 bases. CDR3 amino acids: CASSFWTSRDTQYF. In nucleotides, the CDR3 is TGTGCCAGCAGCTTCTGGACTAGTCGAGATACGCAGTATTTT.

J is TRBJ2-5 and V is TRBV2; 9 positions match TRBD2. Germline CDR1 SNHLY, CDR2 FYNNEI. The CDR3 loop spans 16 amino acids. The V segment lost 1 base and the J segment 1 base; nucleotides outside the gene matches: 4. The CDR3 sequence: CASSEGTSVVQETQYF. CDR3 nucleotides: TGTGCCAGCAGTGAAGGGACTAGCGTCGTCCAAGAGACCCAGTACTTC.

This clone was seen once. In DNA form, the CDR3 reads TGCGCCAGCAGCCAAGATCAGCGGGGGGCCTCCACAGATACGCAGTATTTT. This translates into CASSQDQRGASTDTQYF. This sequence joins TRBV4-1 and TRBJ2-3; 9 positions agree with TRBD2. With V trimmed by 0 bases and J by 2 bases, 6 bases remained unmatched. Germline CDR1 and CDR2: MGHRA and YSYEKL. CDR3 length equals 17 residues.

CDR3 sequence reads: CASSGADSYEQYF. The CDR3 nucleotides are TGCGCCAGCAGCGGCGCCGACTCCTACGAGCAGTACTTC. V and J are TRBV5-1 and TRBJ2-5; no firm D call. The J call may be incorrect, as the DNA end agrees better with TRBJ2-7. Germline CDR1 SGHRS, CDR2 YFSETQ. The CDR3 totals 13 residues.

The count of this clone is one. The rearrangement uses TRBV27 and TRBJ1-2; the match to TRBD1 covers 8 bases. The germline V gene has CDR1 MNHEY and CDR2 SMNVEV (reference sequence). V lost 6 bases, J lost 1 base, and 7 bases stayed unmatched. The length of the CDR3 is 15 residues. In nucleotides, the CDR3 is TGTGCCAGCAGAACGACAGGGGCAATTAACTATGGCTACACCTTC. Amino acids: CASRTTGAINYGYTF.

The genes are TRBV14 and TRBJ1-1, with 8 bases identical to TRBD1. This CDR3 contains 16 residues. V gave up 0 bases and J gave up 8 bases; unmatched junction bases: 11. CDR1 is SGHDN, CDR2 FVKESK, per germline. CDR3 sequence (DNA): TGTGCCAGCAGCCAAGATCTGGGACAGGCCTGGGGGGAAGCTTTCTTT. Translated: CASSQDLGQAWGEAFF.

CDR3 sequence: CASSQARGKETQYF. The CDR3 region has the DNA TGTGCCAGCAGCCAAGCTCGCGGGAAAGAGACCCAGTACTTC. J is TRBJ2-5 and V is TRBV14; tentative D call: TRBD2 (6 bases). The CDR3 is made up of 14 amino acids. V was cut by 1 base and J by 3 bases, with 9 bases left in between. Germline assignment: CDR1 SGHDN and CDR2 FVKESK. Together with reference TRBV14 and TRBJ2-5, the CDR3 gives the full variable domain: EAGVTQFPSHSVIEKGQTVTLRCDPISGHDNLYWYRRVMGKEIKFLLHFVKESKQDESGMPNNRFLAERTGGTYSTLKVQPAELEDSGVYFCASSQARGKETQYFGPGTRLLVL.